This T cell receptor beta chain comes out of a study of CD8+ T cells in alopecia areata. Note on this clone: Its antigen remains unknown. Different DNA sequences within this sample yield the same CDR3.

Investigators sorted PBMCs to obtain both CD4+ and CD8+ T cells. Study-wide points: Sequences from scalp samples also cover resident alphabeta T cells of normal skin.

The sequencing template was cDNA reverse transcribed from extracted RNA. The data were produced by immunoSEQ multiplex PCR, yet TCRdb's version contains in-frame clones alone and is incomplete. The sample shows about 110,000 clones, 45% to 60% of them seen only once. This receptor was identified in a human donor with alopecia areata. The sample consisted of NKG2D-low CD8+ T cells sorted from blood.

The DNA for the CDR3 is TGTGCCAGCAGCTTAGTCGGGTTACAAGAGACCCAGTACTTC. Protein sequence: CASSLVGLQETQYF. The chain uses TRBV7-9 and TRBJ2-5; unclear D gene. CDR3 length: 14 amino acids. V lost 1 base, J lost 2 bases, and 8 bases lay in between. The germline gives CDR1 SEHNR, CDR2 FQNEAQ (reference sequence).